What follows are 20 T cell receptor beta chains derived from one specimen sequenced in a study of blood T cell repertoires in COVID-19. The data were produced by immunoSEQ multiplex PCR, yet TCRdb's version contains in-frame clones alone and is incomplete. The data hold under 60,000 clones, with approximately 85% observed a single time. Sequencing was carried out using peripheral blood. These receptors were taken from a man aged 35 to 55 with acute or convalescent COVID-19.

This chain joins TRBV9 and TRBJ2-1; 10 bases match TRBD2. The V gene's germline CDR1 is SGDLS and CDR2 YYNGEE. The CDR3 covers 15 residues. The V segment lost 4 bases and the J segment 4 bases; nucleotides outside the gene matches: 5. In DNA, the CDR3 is TGTGCCAGCAGCACCACTAGCGGGGTATACAATGAGCAGTTCTTC. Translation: CASSTTSGVYNEQFF.

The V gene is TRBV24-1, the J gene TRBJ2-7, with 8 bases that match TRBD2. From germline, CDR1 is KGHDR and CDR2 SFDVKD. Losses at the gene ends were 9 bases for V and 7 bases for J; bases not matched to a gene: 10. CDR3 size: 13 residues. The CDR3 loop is CATGTGGLGEQYF. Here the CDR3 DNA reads TGTGCCACCGGGACGGGGGGGCTGGGGGAGCAGTACTTC.

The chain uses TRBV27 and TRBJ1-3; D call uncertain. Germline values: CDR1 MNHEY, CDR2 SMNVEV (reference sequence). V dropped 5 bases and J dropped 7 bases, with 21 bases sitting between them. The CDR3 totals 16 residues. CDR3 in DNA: TGTGCCAGCAGTGCATCCGGGGTGCTTGCGGGGAACACCATATATTTT. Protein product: CASSASGVLAGNTIYF.

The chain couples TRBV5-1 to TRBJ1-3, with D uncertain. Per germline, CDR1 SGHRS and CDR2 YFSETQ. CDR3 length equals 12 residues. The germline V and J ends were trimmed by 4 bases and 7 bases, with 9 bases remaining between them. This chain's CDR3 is CASSPEGNTIYF. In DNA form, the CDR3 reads TGCGCCAGCAGCCCAGAGGGTAACACCATATATTTT.

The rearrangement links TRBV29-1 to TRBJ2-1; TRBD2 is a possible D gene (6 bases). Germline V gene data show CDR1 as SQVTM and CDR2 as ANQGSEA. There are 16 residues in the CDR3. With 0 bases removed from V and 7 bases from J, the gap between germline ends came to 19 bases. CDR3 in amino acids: CSVEDSGEVAENEQFF. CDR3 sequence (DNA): TGCAGCGTTGAAGATAGCGGCGAGGTTGCGGAGAATGAGCAGTTCTTC.

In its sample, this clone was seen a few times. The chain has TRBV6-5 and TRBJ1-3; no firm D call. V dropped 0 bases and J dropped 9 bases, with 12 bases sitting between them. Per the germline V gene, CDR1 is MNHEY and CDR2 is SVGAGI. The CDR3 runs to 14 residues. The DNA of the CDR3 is TGTGCCAGCAGTTACTCGGAGGGAACAGCCACCATATATTTT. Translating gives CASSYSEGTATIYF.

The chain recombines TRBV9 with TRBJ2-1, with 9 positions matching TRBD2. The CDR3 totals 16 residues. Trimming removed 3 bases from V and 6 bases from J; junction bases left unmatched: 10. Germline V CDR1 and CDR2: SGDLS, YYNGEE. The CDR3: CASSASGGGAGNEQFF. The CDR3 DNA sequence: TGTGCCAGCAGCGCCTCCGGCGGGGGGGCGGGCAATGAGCAGTTCTTC.

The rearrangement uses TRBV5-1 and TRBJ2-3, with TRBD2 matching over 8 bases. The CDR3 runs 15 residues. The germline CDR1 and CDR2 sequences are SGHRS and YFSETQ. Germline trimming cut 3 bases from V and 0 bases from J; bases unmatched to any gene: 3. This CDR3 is CASSYSGDSTDTQYF. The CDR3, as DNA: TGCGCCAGCAGCTATAGCGGGGATAGCACAGATACGCAGTATTTT.

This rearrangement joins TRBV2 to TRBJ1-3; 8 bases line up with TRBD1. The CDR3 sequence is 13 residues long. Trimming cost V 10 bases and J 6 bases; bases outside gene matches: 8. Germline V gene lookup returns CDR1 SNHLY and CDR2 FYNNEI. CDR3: CAITGGSENTIYF. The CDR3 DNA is TGTGCCATAACAGGGGGAAGTGAAAACACCATATATTTT.

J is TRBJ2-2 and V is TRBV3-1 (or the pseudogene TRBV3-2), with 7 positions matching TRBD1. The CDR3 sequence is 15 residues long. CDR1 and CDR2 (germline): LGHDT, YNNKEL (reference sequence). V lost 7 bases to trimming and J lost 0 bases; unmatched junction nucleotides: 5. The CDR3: CASTTGTANTGELFF. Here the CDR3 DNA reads TGTGCCAGCACAACCGGGACAGCGAACACCGGGGAGCTGTTTTTT.

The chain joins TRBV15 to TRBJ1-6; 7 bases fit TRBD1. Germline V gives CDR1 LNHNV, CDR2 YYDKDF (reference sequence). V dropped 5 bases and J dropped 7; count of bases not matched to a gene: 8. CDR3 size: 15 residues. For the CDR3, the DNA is TGTGCCACCAGCGGACGACAGGGTACAAATTCACCCCTCCACTTT. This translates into CATSGRQGTNSPLHF.

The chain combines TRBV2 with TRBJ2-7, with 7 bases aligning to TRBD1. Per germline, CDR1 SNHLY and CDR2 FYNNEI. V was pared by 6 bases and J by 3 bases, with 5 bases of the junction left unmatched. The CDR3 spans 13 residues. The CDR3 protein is CASSATGYYEQYF. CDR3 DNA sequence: TGTGCCAGCAGCGCGACAGGGTACTACGAGCAGTACTTC.

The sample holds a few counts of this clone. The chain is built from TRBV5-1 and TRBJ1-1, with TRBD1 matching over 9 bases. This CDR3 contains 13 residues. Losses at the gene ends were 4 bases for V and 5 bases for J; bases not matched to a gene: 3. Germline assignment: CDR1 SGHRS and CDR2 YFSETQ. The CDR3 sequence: CASSPGTGTEAFF. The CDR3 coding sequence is TGCGCCAGCAGCCCGGGGACAGGGACTGAAGCTTTCTTT.

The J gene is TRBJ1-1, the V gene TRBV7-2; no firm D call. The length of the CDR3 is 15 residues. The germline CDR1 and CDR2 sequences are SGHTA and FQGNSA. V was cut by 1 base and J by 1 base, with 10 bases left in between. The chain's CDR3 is CASSLGAGRNTEAFF. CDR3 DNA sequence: TGTGCCAGCAGCTTAGGGGCCGGCAGGAACACTGAAGCTTTCTTT.

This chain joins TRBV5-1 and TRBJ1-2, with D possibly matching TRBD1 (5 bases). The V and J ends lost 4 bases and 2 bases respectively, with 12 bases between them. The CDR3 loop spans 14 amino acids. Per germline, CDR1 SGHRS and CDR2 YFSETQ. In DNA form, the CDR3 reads TGCGCCAGCAGCGACGGGGGATCCAACTATGGCTACACCTTC. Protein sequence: CASSDGGSNYGYTF.

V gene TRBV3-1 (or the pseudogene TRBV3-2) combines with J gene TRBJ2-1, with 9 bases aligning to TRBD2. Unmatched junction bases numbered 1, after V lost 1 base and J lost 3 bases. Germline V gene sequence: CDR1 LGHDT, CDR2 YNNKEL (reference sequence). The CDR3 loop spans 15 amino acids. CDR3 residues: CASSQGLADYNEQFF. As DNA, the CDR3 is TGTGCCAGCAGCCAAGGACTAGCGGACTACAATGAGCAGTTCTTC.

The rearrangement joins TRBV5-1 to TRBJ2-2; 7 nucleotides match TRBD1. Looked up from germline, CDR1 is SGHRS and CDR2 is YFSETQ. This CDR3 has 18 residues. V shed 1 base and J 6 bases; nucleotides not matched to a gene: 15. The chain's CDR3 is CASSLPRSTGFAPGELFF. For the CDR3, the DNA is TGCGCCAGCAGCTTGCCACGCTCGACAGGGTTCGCTCCCGGGGAGCTGTTTTTT.

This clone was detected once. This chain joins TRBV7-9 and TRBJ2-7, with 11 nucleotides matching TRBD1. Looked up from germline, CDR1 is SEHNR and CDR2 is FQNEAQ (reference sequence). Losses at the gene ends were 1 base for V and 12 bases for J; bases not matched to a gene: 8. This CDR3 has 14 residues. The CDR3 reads CASSLEGQGAPLYF. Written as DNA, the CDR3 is TGTGCCAGCAGCTTAGAAGGACAGGGGGCTCCCTTGTACTTC.

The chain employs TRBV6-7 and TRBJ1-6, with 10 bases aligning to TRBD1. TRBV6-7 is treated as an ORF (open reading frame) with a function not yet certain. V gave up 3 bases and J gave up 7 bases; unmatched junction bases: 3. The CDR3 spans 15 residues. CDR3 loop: CASSYGTGENSPLHF. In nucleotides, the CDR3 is TGTGCCAGCAGTTATGGGACAGGGGAAAATTCACCCCTCCACTTT.

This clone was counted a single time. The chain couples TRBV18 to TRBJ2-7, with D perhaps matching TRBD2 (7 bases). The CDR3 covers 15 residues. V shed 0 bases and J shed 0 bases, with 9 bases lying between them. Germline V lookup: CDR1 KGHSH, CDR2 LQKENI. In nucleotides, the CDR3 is TGTGCCAGCTCACCACCGGGGGGGCTCTCCTACGAGCAGTACTTC. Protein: CASSPPGGLSYEQYF.